A selection of T cell receptor beta chains follows, all from one sample in a study of T cells after yellow fever vaccination. TCRdb recomputed calls from the 5' RACE reads with MiXCR, one row per CDR3 protein. The repertoire has 200,000 to 250,000 distinct CDR3 sequences, 3% to 4% of them found once; the top ten carry around 3%. This specimen was CD4+ T cells sorted from PBMCs, taken 10 days after the yellow fever booster vaccination. These receptors originate from a man aged 18 to 30 who received the YFV17D yellow fever vaccine. The CDR3 runs from the conserved cysteine through the conserved F or W. The D gene is left open where the match is weak. The size entry is marked missing in some rows and otherwise reads once, few, many or a size class.

size: many; V: TRBV9; D: -; J: TRBJ1-5; DNA: TGTGCCAGCAGCGTAGAGGGGAGGGGGAATCAGCCCCAGCATTTT; CDR3: CASSVEGRGNQPQHF
size: -; V: TRBV29-1; D: -; J: TRBJ1-2; DNA: TGCAGCGTCCAGGACCTGGGATATGGCTACACCTTC; CDR3: CSVQDLGYGYTF
size: few; V: TRBV27; D: -; J: TRBJ2-3; DNA: TGTGCCAGCAGTTTAAGGCCAGGGGGCACAGATACGCAGTATTTT; CDR3: CASSLRPGGTDTQYF
size: many; V: TRBV24-1; D: TRBD1; J: TRBJ1-5; DNA: TGTGCCACCAGTGACCCGGGACAGGGGGCTGATCAGCCCCAGCATTTT; CDR3: CATSDPGQGADQPQHF
size: -; V: TRBV12-3/TRBV12-4; D: -; J: TRBJ1-1; DNA: TGTGCCAGCGGTCCCGGATACACTGAAGCTTTCTTT; CDR3: CASGPGYTEAFF
size: many; V: TRBV6-2/TRBV6-3; D: -; J: TRBJ2-7; DNA: TGTGCCAGCAGTGACACCTACGAGCAGTACTTC; CDR3: CASSDTYEQYF
size: -; V: TRBV5-1; D: -; J: TRBJ2-2; DNA: TGCGCCAGCAGCTTGGCCATGCCCATCGAAAAGCTGTTTTTT; CDR3: CASSLAMPIEKLFF
size: -; V: TRBV15; D: -; J: TRBJ2-5; DNA: TGTGCCACCAGCAGAGACCTGCCGGGTTGGGAGACCCAGTACTTC; CDR3: CATSRDLPGWETQYF
size: many; V: TRBV20-1; D: TRBD2; J: TRBJ2-1; DNA: TGCAGTGCTAGGCGGGGGGGCTCCTACAATGAGCAGTTCTTC; CDR3: CSARRGGSYNEQFF
size: many; V: TRBV6-5; D: -; J: TRBJ2-7; DNA: TGTGCCAGCAGTTACTCATCCAGGGCAGGCGAGCAGTACTTC; CDR3: CASSYSSRAGEQYF
size: -; V: TRBV15; D: -; J: TRBJ2-1; DNA: TGTGCCTCTGCTTTCGGGGCGGTAAGTGATGAGCAGTTCTTC; CDR3: CASAFGAVSDEQFF
size: few; V: TRBV20-1; D: -; J: TRBJ2-2; DNA: TGCAGTGCTAGAGATGTGAGGAACGGTCACACCGGGGAGCTGTTTTTT; CDR3: CSARDVRNGHTGELFF
size: many; V: TRBV20-1; D: TRBD1; J: TRBJ1-2; DNA: TGCAGTGCCCAGGCAGGGGGCTATGGCTACACCTTC; CDR3: CSAQAGGYGYTF
size: many; V: TRBV7-2; D: -; J: TRBJ2-1; DNA: TGTGCCAGCAGCTCCGGGGGCACCACCGTCAATGAGCAGTTCTTC; CDR3: CASSSGGTTVNEQFF
size: few; V: TRBV12-5; D: -; J: TRBJ1-4; DNA: TGTGCTAGTGGTTTGGTACTGTCCAGTGGGCCTTTGGCTAATGAAAAACTGTTTTTT; CDR3: CASGLVLSSGPLANEKLFF
size: many; V: TRBV7-6; D: -; J: TRBJ2-3; DNA: TGTGCCAGCAGCTATTCTCAGTTCACAGATACGCAGTATTTT; CDR3: CASSYSQFTDTQYF
size: -; V: TRBV3-1; D: -; J: TRBJ1-2; DNA: TGTGCCAGCAGCCAATATAACTATGGCTACACCTTC; CDR3: CASSQYNYGYTF
size: few; V: TRBV15; D: -; J: TRBJ2-6; DNA: TGTGCCACCAGCAGTCCCTCTGGGGCCAACGTCCTGACTTTC; CDR3: CATSSPSGANVLTF
size: -; V: TRBV12-3/TRBV12-4; D: -; J: TRBJ1-3; DNA: TGTGCCAGCAGTTTGCTAGAACGAGACACCATATATTTT; CDR3: CASSLLERDTIYF
size: many; V: TRBV6-2/TRBV6-3; D: -; J: TRBJ2-5; DNA: TGTGCCAGCAGTTACTTGGACAGCCAAGAGACCCAGTACTTC; CDR3: CASSYLDSQETQYF
size: few; V: TRBV7-3; D: TRBD1; J: TRBJ2-2; DNA: TGTGCCAGCAGCCGAGGGACAGTAGTCGGGGAGCTGTTTTTT; CDR3: CASSRGTVVGELFF
size: -; V: TRBV18; D: -; J: TRBJ2-5; DNA: TGTGCCAGCTCACCGCAGCTAGCGAGAGAGACCCAGTACTTC; CDR3: CASSPQLARETQYF
size: -; V: TRBV20-1; D: -; J: TRBJ1-4; DNA: TGCAGTGCTCGGGACGGGAGTAATGAAAAACTGTTTTTT; CDR3: CSARDGSNEKLFF
size: -; V: TRBV4-3; D: -; J: TRBJ2-2; DNA: TGCGCCAGCAGCCCCACGAACCCCCACGACAGTTCCCCCGGGGAGCTGTTTTTT; CDR3: CASSPTNPHDSSPGELFF
size: many; V: TRBV28; D: TRBD2; J: TRBJ2-3; DNA: TGTGCCAGCAGTTCACCTGGGGGGGGTGGTACGCAGTATTTT; CDR3: CASSSPGGGGTQYF